Listed here are 32 T cell receptor beta chains from one sample, sequenced in a study of blood T cell repertoires in COVID-19. TCRdb keeps only in-frame clones here, not all; method: immunoSEQ multiplex PCR. The table includes about 350,000 clones, 88% detected once. The sample taken for sequencing was peripheral blood. The source of these receptors is a woman aged 70-85 years with COVID-19, enrolled during active disease.

The V gene is TRBV9, the J gene TRBJ1-2, with TRBD1 as a possible D gene (5 bases). The V gene's germline CDR1 is SGDLS and CDR2 YYNGEE. The CDR3 length is 11 residues. V was clipped by 4 bases and J by 9 bases, with 10 bases between them. The CDR3 nucleotides are TGTGCCAGCAGCTCCAGGGCAAGCTACACCTTC. As protein: CASSSRASYTF.

This rearrangement joins TRBV6-1 to TRBJ1-2; D remains unclear. CDR3 length equals 12 residues. The V gene lost 1 base and the J gene lost 8 bases, with 8 bases spanning the gap. In germline, CDR1 is MNHNS, CDR2 SASEGT. Here the CDR3 DNA reads TGTGCCAGCAGTGAAGTGATGGGCGGCTACACCTTC. It codes for CASSEVMGGYTF.

This clone was counted a single time. The chain links TRBV30 to TRBJ2-3, with a tentative D call TRBD1 (5 bases). CDR1 and CDR2 (germline): GTSNPN, SVGIG (reference sequence). CDR3 size: 13 residues. Trimming stripped 5 bases from V and 2 bases from J, with 11 bases between. CDR3 amino acids: CAWDPGNTDTQYF. Written as DNA, the CDR3 is TGTGCCTGGGACCCAGGGAACACAGATACGCAGTATTTT.

This clone appeared a few times. Written as DNA, the CDR3 is TGTGCCAGCAGTGAGGGACTAGCGGGGGGGCTCCCAGAGACCCAGTACTTC. Translating it yields CASSEGLAGGLPETQYF. The chain carries TRBV2 and TRBJ2-5; 16 bases align to TRBD2. Germline values: CDR1 SNHLY, CDR2 FYNNEI. The CDR3 sequence is 17 residues long. Trimming at V came to 3 bases and at J to 4 bases, leaving 5 bases not matched to a gene.

The rearrangement uses TRBV28 and TRBJ1-1; D call uncertain. The CDR3 loop spans 13 amino acids. V was clipped by 2 bases and J by 5 bases, with 9 bases between them. Germline V gene lookup returns CDR1 MDHEN and CDR2 SYDVKM. The CDR3 bases are TGTGCCAGCAGTTTACCAGTCCAAACTGAAGCTTTCTTT. This translates into CASSLPVQTEAFF.

The rearrangement joins TRBV3-1 (or the pseudogene TRBV3-2) to TRBJ1-2; D ambiguous. This CDR3 is built from 16 residues. V lost 4 bases and J lost 6, with 21 bases in between. Germline V lookup: CDR1 LGHDT, CDR2 YNNKEL (reference sequence). CDR3 DNA: TGTGCCAGCAGCCGGTCGCCGAGGGCGGAATATAATGGCTACACCTTC. Its protein product is CASSRSPRAEYNGYTF.

This sequence joins TRBV3-1 (or the pseudogene TRBV3-2) and TRBJ1-6, with TRBD1 matching over 7 bases. The germline gives CDR1 LGHDT, CDR2 YNNKEL (reference sequence). Losses at the gene ends were 4 bases for V and 8 bases for J; bases not matched to a gene: 11. The CDR3 has 16 residues. This chain's CDR3 is CASSPGWAGGDSPLHF. The CDR3 DNA reads TGTGCCAGCAGCCCTGGCTGGGCAGGGGGAGATTCACCCCTCCACTTT.

V usage is TRBV7-2 and J usage is TRBJ2-1, with 7 bases fitting TRBD2. The trim removed 1 base at V and 0 bases at J, leaving 0 bases unmatched. The CDR3 sequence is 15 residues long. CDR1 SGHTA and CDR2 FQGNSA come from the germline V gene. The CDR3, as DNA: TGTGCCAGCAGCTTAGGACTAGCCTCCTACAATGAGCAGTTCTTC. Its protein product is CASSLGLASYNEQFF. The entire variable domain, with the rest obtained from reference TRBV7-2 and TRBJ2-1, is as follows: GAGVSQSPSNKVTEKGKDVELRCDPISGHTALYWYRQSLGQGLEFLIYFQGNSAPDKSGLPSDRFSAERTGGSVSTLTIQRTQQEDSAVYLCASSLGLASYNEQFFGPGTRLTVL.

The table lists this clone with a count of one. This chain joins TRBV6-2 or TRBV6-3 and TRBJ1-2; D is undetermined. The CDR3 extends over 15 amino acids. V was pared by 6 bases and J by 0 bases, with 14 bases between. Germline values: CDR1 MNHEY, CDR2 SVGEGT. In nucleotides, the CDR3 is TGTGCCAGCAGCCCACCTGGAGTTTCTAACTATGGCTACACCTTC. This encodes CASSPPGVSNYGYTF.

The rearrangement links TRBV2 to TRBJ2-7; D unresolved. Germline V gene lookup returns CDR1 SNHLY and CDR2 FYNNEI. Trimming took off 6 bases at V and 4 bases at J, with 13 bases between the two ends. The CDR3 is made up of 13 amino acids. Written as DNA, the CDR3 is TGTGCCAGCAGCTCTTTTACATCGTACGAGCAGTACTTC. It encodes CASSSFTSYEQYF.

This clone was counted only a few times. This chain uses TRBV2 with TRBJ1-4; D uncertain. CDR3 size: 14 residues. In germline, CDR1 is SNHLY, CDR2 FYNNEI. Deletions cut 6 bases from V and 1 base from J, with 9 bases between. The CDR3 region is CASREDGTNEKLFF. DNA of the CDR3: TGTGCCAGCAGGGAGGACGGAACTAATGAAAAACTGTTTTTT.

In DNA form, the CDR3 reads TGTGCCAGCAGCTCGCGGGACAGGGGAGCCCACGGAGCAAATGAAAAACTGTTTTTT. Translation: CASSSRDRGAHGANEKLFF. This sequence joins TRBV5-4 and TRBJ1-4, with TRBD1 matching over 10 bases. The germline CDR1 and CDR2 sequences are SGHNT and YYREEE (reference sequence). This CDR3 is built from 19 residues. The trim removed 3 bases at V and 5 bases at J, leaving 16 bases unmatched. Combining the CDR3 with reference TRBV5-4 and TRBJ1-4 gives the whole variable domain ETGVTQSPTHLIKTRGQQVTLRCSSQSGHNTVSWYQQALGQGPQFIFQYYREEENGRGNFPPRFSGLQFPNYSSELNVNALELDDSALYLCASSSRDRGAHGANEKLFFGSGTQLSVL.

This clone appeared a single time. The V and J genes are TRBV27 and TRBJ2-1, with TRBD2 matching 9 bases. CDR3 size: 12 residues. Germline lookup yields CDR1 MNHEY and CDR2 SMNVEV (reference sequence). As DNA, the CDR3 is TGTGCTACGGGACTAGCTAACAATGAGCAGTTCTTC. It codes for CATGLANNEQFF.

The chain combines TRBV6-4 with TRBJ2-3, with 9 bases lining up with TRBD2. Trimming removed 4 bases from V and 3 bases from J; junction bases left unmatched: 2. The germline CDR1 and CDR2 sequences are MRHNA and SNTAGT. The CDR3 spans 14 residues. CDR3 nucleotide sequence: TGTGCCAGCAGTGTTCTAGCGGGGACAGATACGCAGTATTTT. This codes for CASSVLAGTDTQYF.

The V and J genes are TRBV4-3 and TRBJ1-3; no clear D gene. CDR1 LGHNA and CDR2 YSLEER come from the germline V gene. This CDR3 region has 16 residues. V lost 0 bases and J lost 0, with 9 bases in between. Here the CDR3 DNA reads TGCGCCAGCAGCCAAGAGGAGGTTTACTCTGGAAACACCATATATTTT. Amino acids: CASSQEEVYSGNTIYF.

The chain links TRBV27 to TRBJ2-7, with D possibly being TRBD2 (5 bases). The CDR3 has 15 residues. V lost 2 bases and J 0 bases, leaving 11 bases between the germline ends. Germline V gene lookup returns CDR1 MNHEY and CDR2 SMNVEV (reference sequence). CDR3 nucleotides: TGTGCCAGCAGTTTAGCCATAGGGAGCTCCTACGAGCAGTACTTC. It translates to CASSLAIGSSYEQYF.

The chain links TRBV12-3 or TRBV12-4 to TRBJ2-7; D unclear. The CDR3 length is 12 residues. Between the trimmed V and J ends, which lost 2 bases and 4 bases, there was a span of 6 bases. CDR3 region: CASSLPGYEQYF. CDR3 coding DNA: TGTGCCAGCAGTTTACCGGGTTACGAGCAGTACTTC.

The chain combines TRBV13 with TRBJ1-1; 9 bases are shared with TRBD1. The CDR3 has 14 residues. Trimming cost V 0 bases and J 8 bases; bases outside gene matches: 4. Germline lookup yields CDR1 PRHDT and CDR2 FYEKMQ (reference sequence). The CDR3 nucleotides are TGTGCCAGCAGCTTAGGCGGGACAGGGTACGAAGCTTTCTTT. Its translation: CASSLGGTGYEAFF.

The rearrangement links TRBV7-8 to TRBJ1-1; 10 bases are a match to TRBD1. J lost 2 bases, V lost 2 bases, and 8 bases had no gene match. The CDR3 runs 17 residues. Looked up from germline, CDR1 is SGHVS and CDR2 is FQNEAQ. The CDR3 reads CASSLRDRGSRNTEAFF. The CDR3 bases are TGTGCCAGCAGCTTAAGGGACAGGGGTTCAAGAAACACTGAAGCTTTCTTT.

This sequence joins TRBV2 and TRBJ1-2; no firm D call. The CDR3 is 12 residues long. Germline V CDR1 and CDR2: SNHLY, FYNNEI. V lost 6 bases to trimming and J lost 7 bases, with 12 bases between them. The CDR3 loop reads CASSPLGFGYTF. CDR3 DNA sequence: TGTGCCAGCAGCCCGCTAGGTTTTGGCTACACCTTC.

V and J are TRBV27 and TRBJ2-1; tentatively, D is TRBD2 (6 bases). With 3 bases removed from V and 4 bases from J, the gap between germline ends came to 16 bases. Germline CDR1 MNHEY, CDR2 SMNVEV (reference sequence). The CDR3 consists of 16 residues. The CDR3 nucleotides read TGTGCCAGCAGTTTTTACAGTGTCAGCGGGTACAATGAGCAGTTCTTC. Translated: CASSFYSVSGYNEQFF.

This clone showed up just once. This chain links TRBV13 with TRBJ1-3; D not resolved. Trimming took off 4 bases at V and 4 bases at J, with 11 bases between the two ends. CDR3 size: 14 residues. Germline-derived CDR1 and CDR2 are PRHDT and FYEKMQ (reference sequence). The CDR3 sequence: CASSSEGSGNTIYF. For the CDR3, the DNA is TGTGCCAGCAGCTCAGAGGGATCAGGAAACACCATATATTTT.

The chain links TRBV6-5 to TRBJ1-1; no clear D gene. The V and J ends lost 0 bases and 4 bases respectively, with 9 bases between them. The CDR3 has 14 amino acids. Germline assignment: CDR1 MNHEY and CDR2 SVGAGI. The CDR3 here is CASSYSVGLTEAFF. DNA for the CDR3: TGTGCCAGCAGTTACTCCGTCGGTCTCACTGAAGCTTTCTTT.

The chain is built from TRBV27 and TRBJ1-2, with D possibly matching TRBD1 (6 bases). This CDR3 has 13 residues. V lost 5 bases to trimming and J lost 7 bases, with 14 bases between them. The germline CDR1 and CDR2 sequences are MNHEY and SMNVEV (reference sequence). CDR3 nucleotide sequence: TGTGCCAGCAGTCCGGACAGTTGGGGTGGCTACACCTTC. Translating gives CASSPDSWGGYTF.

The chain combines TRBV2 with TRBJ2-1, with 7 bases fitting TRBD1. Trimming at V came to 6 bases and at J to 0 bases, leaving 5 bases not matched to a gene. This CDR3 has 15 residues. Germline CDR1 SNHLY, CDR2 FYNNEI. CDR3 sequence (DNA): TGTGCCAGCAGGGGACAGTCCTCCTCCTACAATGAGCAGTTCTTC. It translates to CASRGQSSSYNEQFF.

The chain employs TRBV5-1 and TRBJ2-1, with 12 bases that match TRBD2. Germline CDR1 reads SGHRS; CDR2 reads YFSETQ. CDR3 size: 15 residues. After removal of 4 bases from V and 7 bases from J, the junction contained 6 bases not matched to a gene. In DNA, the CDR3 is TGCGCCAGCAGCAATGGACTAGCGGGGAATAATGAGCAGTTCTTC. Protein: CASSNGLAGNNEQFF.

V gene TRBV7-9 combines with J gene TRBJ1-1, with 8 bases identical to TRBD1. V lost 2 bases and J lost 0; bases outside the gene matches: 2. The germline gives CDR1 SEHNR, CDR2 FQNEAQ (reference sequence). The CDR3 covers 15 residues. The chain's CDR3 is CASSLRQGMNTEAFF. CDR3 nucleotides: TGTGCCAGCAGCTTAAGACAGGGGATGAACACTGAAGCTTTCTTT.

The DNA for the CDR3 is TGTGCCTGGAGGCGGGTCCCCGGAATTAATGAAAAACTGTTTTTT. It yields the protein CAWRRVPGINEKLFF. The chain recombines TRBV30 with TRBJ1-4; D not resolved. The germline V and J ends were trimmed by 3 bases and 4 bases, with 15 bases remaining between them. The CDR3 covers 15 residues. Germline V gives CDR1 GTSNPN, CDR2 SVGIG (reference sequence).

This rearrangement joins TRBV6-5 to TRBJ2-2; TRBD1 matches 8 bases. The ends lost 6 bases at V and 4 bases at J; junction bases unmatched: 1. This CDR3 spans 13 amino acids. The germline V gene encodes CDR1 MNHEY and CDR2 SVGAGI. DNA for the CDR3: TGTGCCAGCAGACAGGGGGGCACCGGGGAGCTGTTTTTT. This translates into CASRQGGTGELFF.

This clone was seen a few times. The chain is built from TRBV4-1 and TRBJ2-7, with TRBD2 matching over 11 bases. Germline V gives CDR1 MGHRA, CDR2 YSYEKL. This CDR3 region has 15 residues. With 4 bases clipped from V and 3 bases from J, the junction kept 5 bases outside the gene matches. The CDR3 nucleotides are TGCGCCAGCAGCCTCACCGGGACTAGCGGCTACGAGCAGTACTTC. It specifies CASSLTGTSGYEQYF.

The chain employs TRBV30 and TRBJ2-1, with D perhaps TRBD2 (5 bases). Germline V gene lookup returns CDR1 GTSNPN and CDR2 SVGIG (reference sequence). The ends were cut back, 5 bases at V and 4 bases at J, with 15 bases in the middle. This CDR3 region has 14 residues. The CDR3 DNA reads TGTGCCTGGGGCAGCCCCGGGATATACAATGAGCAGTTCTTC. The encoded protein is CAWGSPGIYNEQFF.

This chain connects TRBV5-8 to TRBJ1-2; D not certain. With 3 bases removed from V and 8 bases from J, the gap between germline ends came to 8 bases. CDR1 is SGHTS, CDR2 YDEGEE, per germline. This CDR3 contains 11 residues. In DNA, the CDR3 is TGTGCCAGCAGCTCCCCCCTGGGCTACACCTTC. This codes for CASSSPLGYTF.